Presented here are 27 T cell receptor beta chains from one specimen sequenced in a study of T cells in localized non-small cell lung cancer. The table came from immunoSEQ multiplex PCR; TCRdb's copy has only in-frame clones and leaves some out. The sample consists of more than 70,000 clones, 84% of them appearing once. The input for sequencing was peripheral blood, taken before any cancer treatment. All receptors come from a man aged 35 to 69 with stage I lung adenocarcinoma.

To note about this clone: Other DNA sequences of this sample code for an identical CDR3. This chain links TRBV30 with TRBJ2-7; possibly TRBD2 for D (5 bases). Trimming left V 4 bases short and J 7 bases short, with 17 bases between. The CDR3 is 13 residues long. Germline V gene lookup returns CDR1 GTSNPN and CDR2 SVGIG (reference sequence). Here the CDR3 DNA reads TGTGCCTGGACGGACTCCCCTGCGGATGAGCAGTACTTC. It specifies CAWTDSPADEQYF.

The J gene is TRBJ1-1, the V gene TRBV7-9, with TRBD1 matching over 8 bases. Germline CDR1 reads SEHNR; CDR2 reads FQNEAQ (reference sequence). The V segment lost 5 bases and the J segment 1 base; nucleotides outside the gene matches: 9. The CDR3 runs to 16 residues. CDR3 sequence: CASSPPRTGPNTEAFF. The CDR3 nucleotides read TGTGCCAGCAGCCCCCCCCGGACAGGGCCGAACACTGAAGCTTTCTTT.

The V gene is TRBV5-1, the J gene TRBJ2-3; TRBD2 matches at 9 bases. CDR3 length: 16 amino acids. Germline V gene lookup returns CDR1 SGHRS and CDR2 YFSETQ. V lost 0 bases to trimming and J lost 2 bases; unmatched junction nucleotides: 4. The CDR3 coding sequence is TGCGCCAGCAGCTTGGCGACTAGCGGAGACACAGATACGCAGTATTTT. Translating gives CASSLATSGDTDTQYF.

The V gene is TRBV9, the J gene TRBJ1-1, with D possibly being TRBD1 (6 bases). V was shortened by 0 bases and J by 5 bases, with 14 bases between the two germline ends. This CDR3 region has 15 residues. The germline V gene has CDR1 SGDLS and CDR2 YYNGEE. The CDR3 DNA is TGTGCCAGCAGCGTAGTCCTACAGGGTTTTACTGAAGCTTTCTTT. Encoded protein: CASSVVLQGFTEAFF.

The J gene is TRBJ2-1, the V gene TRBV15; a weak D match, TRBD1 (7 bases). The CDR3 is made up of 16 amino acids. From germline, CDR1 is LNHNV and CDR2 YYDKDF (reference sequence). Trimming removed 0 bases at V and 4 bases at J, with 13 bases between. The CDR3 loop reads CATSRDAGQRYNEQFF. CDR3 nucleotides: TGTGCCACCAGCAGAGATGCGGGACAGAGATACAATGAGCAGTTCTTC.

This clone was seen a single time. In DNA form, the CDR3 reads TGTGCCAGCAGCGAATCCGGGAACGAAGAGACCCAGTACTTC. It specifies CASSESGNEETQYF. This chain uses TRBV9 with TRBJ2-5; weak D call: TRBD2 (5 bases). The CDR3 totals 14 residues. Germline values: CDR1 SGDLS, CDR2 YYNGEE. V lost 3 bases to trimming and J lost 3 bases, with 12 bases between them.

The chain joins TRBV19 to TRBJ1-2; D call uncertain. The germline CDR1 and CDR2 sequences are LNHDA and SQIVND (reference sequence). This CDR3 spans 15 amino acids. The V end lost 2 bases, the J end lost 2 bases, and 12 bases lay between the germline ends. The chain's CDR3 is CASSIFDPVNYGYTF. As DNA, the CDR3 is TGTGCCAGTAGTATATTTGATCCGGTAAACTATGGCTACACCTTC.

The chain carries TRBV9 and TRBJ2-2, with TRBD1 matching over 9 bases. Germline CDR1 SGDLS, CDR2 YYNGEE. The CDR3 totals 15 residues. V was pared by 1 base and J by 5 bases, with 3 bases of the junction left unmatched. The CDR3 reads CASSVTGGYTGELFF. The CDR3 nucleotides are TGTGCCAGCAGCGTAACAGGGGGCTATACCGGGGAGCTGTTTTTT. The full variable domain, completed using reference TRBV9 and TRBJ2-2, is DSGVTQTPKHLITATGQRVTLRCSPRSGDLSVYWYQQSLDQGLQFLIQYYNGEERAKGNILERFSAQQFPDLHSELNLSSLELGDSALYFCASSVTGGYTGELFFGEGSRLTVL.

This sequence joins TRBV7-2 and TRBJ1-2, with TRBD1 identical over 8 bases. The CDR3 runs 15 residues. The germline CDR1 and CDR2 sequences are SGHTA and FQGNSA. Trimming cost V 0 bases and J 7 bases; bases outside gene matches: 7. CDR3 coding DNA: TGTGCCAGCAGCTTAGCCCCAGGGGGCGTCGGTGGCTACACCTTC. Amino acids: CASSLAPGGVGGYTF.

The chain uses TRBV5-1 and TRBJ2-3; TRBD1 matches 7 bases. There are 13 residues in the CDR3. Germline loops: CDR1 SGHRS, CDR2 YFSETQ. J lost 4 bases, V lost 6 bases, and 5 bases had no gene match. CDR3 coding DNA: TGCGCCAGCACGCTTCAGGGGGCAGATACGCAGTATTTT. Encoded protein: CASTLQGADTQYF.

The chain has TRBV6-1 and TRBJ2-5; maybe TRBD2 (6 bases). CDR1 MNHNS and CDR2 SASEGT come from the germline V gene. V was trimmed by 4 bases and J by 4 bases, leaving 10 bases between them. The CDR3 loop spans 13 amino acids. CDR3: CASSATSLETQYF. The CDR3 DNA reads TGTGCCAGCAGTGCGACTAGTTTAGAGACCCAGTACTTC.

The CDR3 DNA reads as TGCGCCAGCAGCTTAAGAGGGACCACCGGGGAGCTGTTTTTT. As protein: CASSLRGTTGELFF. The chain recombines TRBV5-1 with TRBJ2-2, with D perhaps matching TRBD1 or TRBD2 (5 bases each). The CDR3 sequence is 14 residues long. The germline gives CDR1 SGHRS, CDR2 YFSETQ. Between the trimmed V and J ends, which lost 2 bases and 4 bases, there was a span of 9 bases.

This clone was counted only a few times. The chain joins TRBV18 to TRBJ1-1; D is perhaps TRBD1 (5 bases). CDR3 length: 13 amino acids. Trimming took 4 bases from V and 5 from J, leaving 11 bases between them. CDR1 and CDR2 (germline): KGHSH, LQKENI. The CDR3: CASSRGLGTEAFF. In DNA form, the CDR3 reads TGTGCCAGCTCACGGGGGTTGGGGACTGAAGCTTTCTTT.

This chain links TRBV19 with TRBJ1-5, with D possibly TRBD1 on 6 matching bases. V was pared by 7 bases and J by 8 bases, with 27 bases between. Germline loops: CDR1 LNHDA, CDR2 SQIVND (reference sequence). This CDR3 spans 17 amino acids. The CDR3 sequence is CASIPTGGLGGWEPQHF. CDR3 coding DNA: TGTGCCAGTATCCCCACGGGAGGGCTGGGGGGCTGGGAGCCCCAGCATTTT.

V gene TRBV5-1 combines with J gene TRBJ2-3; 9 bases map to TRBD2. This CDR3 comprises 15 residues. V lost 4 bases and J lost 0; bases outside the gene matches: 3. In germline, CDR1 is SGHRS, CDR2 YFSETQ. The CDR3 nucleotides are TGCGCCAGCAGCCCAAGCGGGAGGAGCACAGATACGCAGTATTTT. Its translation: CASSPSGRSTDTQYF.

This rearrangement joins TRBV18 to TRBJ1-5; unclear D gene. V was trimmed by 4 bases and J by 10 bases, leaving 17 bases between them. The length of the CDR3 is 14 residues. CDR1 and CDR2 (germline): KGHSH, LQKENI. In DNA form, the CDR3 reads TGTGCCAGCTCACTAGACCCAGGATCCTCTCCCCAGCATTTT. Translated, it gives CASSLDPGSSPQHF.

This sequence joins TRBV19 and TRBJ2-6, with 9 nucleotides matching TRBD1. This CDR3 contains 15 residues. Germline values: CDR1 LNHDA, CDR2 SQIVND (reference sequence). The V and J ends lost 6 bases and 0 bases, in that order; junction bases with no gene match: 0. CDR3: CASRTGGSGANVLTF. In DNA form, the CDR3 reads TGTGCCAGTAGGACAGGGGGCTCTGGGGCCAACGTCCTGACTTTC.

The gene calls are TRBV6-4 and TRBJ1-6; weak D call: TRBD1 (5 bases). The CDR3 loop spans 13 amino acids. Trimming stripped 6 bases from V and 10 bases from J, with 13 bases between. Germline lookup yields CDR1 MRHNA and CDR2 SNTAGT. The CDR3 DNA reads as TGTGCCAGCAGCCTGGGGGACCGCTCACCCCTCCACTTT. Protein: CASSLGDRSPLHF.

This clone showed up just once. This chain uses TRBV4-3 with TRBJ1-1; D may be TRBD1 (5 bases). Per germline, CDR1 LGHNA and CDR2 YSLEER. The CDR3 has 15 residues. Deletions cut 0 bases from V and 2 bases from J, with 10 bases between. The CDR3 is CASSQDPTVNTEAFF. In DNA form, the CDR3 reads TGCGCCAGCAGCCAAGATCCGACAGTCAACACTGAAGCTTTCTTT.

The CDR3 spells CASSLDAKSNEQFF. CDR3 sequence (DNA): TGTGCCAGCAGCTTGGATGCGAAGTCCAATGAGCAGTTCTTC. V gene TRBV7-2 combines with J gene TRBJ2-1; D gene unclear. Trimming shortened V by 3 bases and J by 6 bases, and 12 bases separated the two germline ends. The CDR3 totals 14 residues. The germline CDR1 and CDR2 sequences are SGHTA and FQGNSA.

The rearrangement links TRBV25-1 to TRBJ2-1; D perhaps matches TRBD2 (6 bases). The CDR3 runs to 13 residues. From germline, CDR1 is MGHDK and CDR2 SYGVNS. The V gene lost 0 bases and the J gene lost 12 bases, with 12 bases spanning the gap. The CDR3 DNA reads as TGTGCCAGCAGTGAATATCGGCAGGGAGGGCAGTTCTTC. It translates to CASSEYRQGGQFF.

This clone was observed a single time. CDR3 bases: TGTGCCAGCAGCGGTGCGTGGAGCACAGATACGCAGTATTTT. It specifies CASSGAWSTDTQYF. This chain connects TRBV9 to TRBJ2-3, with unresolved D. The germline CDR1 and CDR2 sequences are SGDLS and YYNGEE. The CDR3 loop spans 14 amino acids. V dropped 3 bases and J dropped 0 bases, with 8 bases sitting between them.

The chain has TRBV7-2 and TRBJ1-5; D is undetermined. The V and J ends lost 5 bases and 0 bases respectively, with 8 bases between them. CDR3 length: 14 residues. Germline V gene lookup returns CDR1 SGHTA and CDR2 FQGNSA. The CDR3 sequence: CASSADSSNQPQHF. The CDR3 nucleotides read TGTGCCAGCAGCGCGGACTCTAGCAATCAGCCCCAGCATTTT. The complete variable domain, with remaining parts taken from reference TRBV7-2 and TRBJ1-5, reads GAGVSQSPSNKVTEKGKDVELRCDPISGHTALYWYRQSLGQGLEFLIYFQGNSAPDKSGLPSDRFSAERTGGSVSTLTIQRTQQEDSAVYLCASSADSSNQPQHFGDGTRLSIL.

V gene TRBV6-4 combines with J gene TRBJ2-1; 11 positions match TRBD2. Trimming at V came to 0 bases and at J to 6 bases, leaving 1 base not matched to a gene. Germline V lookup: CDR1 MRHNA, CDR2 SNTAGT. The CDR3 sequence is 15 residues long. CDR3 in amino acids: CASSDSTSGSNEQFF. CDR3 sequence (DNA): TGTGCCAGCAGTGACTCCACTAGCGGGAGCAATGAGCAGTTCTTC.

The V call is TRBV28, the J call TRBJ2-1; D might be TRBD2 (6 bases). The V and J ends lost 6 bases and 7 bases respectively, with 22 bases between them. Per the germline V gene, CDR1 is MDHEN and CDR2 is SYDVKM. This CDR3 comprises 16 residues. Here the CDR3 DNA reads TGTGCCAGCAGACTACTCAGCGGTAAAGCGGGTAATGAGCAGTTCTTC. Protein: CASRLLSGKAGNEQFF.

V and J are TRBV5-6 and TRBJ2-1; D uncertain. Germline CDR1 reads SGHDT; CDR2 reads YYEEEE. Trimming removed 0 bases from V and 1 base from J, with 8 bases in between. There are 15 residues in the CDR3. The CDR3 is CASSLVLSSYNEQFF. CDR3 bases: TGTGCCAGCAGCTTGGTTCTTTCTTCCTACAATGAGCAGTTCTTC. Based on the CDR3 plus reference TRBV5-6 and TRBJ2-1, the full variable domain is DAGVTQSPTHLIKTRGQQVTLRCSPKSGHDTVSWYQQALGQGPQFIFQYYEEEERQRGNFPDRFSGHQFPNYSSELNVNALLLGDSALYLCASSLVLSSYNEQFFGPGTRLTVL.

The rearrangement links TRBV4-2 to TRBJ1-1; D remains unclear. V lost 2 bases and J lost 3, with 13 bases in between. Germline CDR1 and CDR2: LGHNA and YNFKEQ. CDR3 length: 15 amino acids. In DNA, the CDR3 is TGTGCCAGCAGCCAAATCTTAGTCAGATACACTGAAGCTTTCTTT. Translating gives CASSQILVRYTEAFF.